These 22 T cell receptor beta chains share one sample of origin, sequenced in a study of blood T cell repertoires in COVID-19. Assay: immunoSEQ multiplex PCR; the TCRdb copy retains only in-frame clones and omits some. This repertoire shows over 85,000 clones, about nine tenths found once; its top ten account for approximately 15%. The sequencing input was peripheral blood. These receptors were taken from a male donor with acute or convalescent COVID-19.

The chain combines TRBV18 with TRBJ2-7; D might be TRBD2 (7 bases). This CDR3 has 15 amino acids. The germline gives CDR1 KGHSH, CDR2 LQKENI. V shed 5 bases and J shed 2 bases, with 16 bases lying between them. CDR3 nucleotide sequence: TGTGCCAGCTCAATGGAGAGGGGGGGCCCCTACGAGCAGTACTTC. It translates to CASSMERGGPYEQYF.

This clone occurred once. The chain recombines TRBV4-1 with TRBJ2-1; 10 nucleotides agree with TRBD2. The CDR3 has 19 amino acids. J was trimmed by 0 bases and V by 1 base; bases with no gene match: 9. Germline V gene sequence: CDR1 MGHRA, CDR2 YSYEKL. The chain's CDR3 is CASSQVLAGATTSYNEQFF. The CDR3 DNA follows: TGCGCCAGCAGCCAAGTTCTAGCGGGGGCTACAACCTCCTACAATGAGCAGTTCTTC.

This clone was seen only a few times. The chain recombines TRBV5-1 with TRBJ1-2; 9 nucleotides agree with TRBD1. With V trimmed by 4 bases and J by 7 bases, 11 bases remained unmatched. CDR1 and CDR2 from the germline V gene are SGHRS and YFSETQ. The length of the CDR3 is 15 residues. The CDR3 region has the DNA TGCGCCAGCAGCAGAGACCAAGGGACAGGGAGTGGCTACACCTTC. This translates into CASSRDQGTGSGYTF.

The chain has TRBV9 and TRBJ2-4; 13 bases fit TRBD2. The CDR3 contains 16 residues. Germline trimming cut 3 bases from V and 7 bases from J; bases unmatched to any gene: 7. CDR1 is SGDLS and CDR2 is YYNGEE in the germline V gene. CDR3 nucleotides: TGTGCCAGCAGCGCAACCGGGACTAGCGGGACGAACATTCAGTACTTC. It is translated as CASSATGTSGTNIQYF.

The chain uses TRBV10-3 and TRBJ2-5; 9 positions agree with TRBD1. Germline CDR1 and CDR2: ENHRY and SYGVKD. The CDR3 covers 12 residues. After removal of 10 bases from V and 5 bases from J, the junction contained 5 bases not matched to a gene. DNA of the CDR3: TGTGCCACCAGACAGGGGGGCGAGACCCAGTACTTC. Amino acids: CATRQGGETQYF.

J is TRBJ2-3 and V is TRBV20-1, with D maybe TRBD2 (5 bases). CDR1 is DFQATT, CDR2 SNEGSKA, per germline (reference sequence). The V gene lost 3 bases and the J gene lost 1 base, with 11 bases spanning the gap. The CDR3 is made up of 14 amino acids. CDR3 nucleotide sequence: TGCAGTGCTAGTCCGCGGGTCCGCACAGATACGCAGTATTTT. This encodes CSASPRVRTDTQYF.

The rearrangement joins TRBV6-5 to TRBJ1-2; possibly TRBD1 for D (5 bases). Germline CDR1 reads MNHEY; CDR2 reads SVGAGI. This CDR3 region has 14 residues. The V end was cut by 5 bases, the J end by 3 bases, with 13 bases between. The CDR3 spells CASSRQGADYGYTF. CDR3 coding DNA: TGTGCCAGCAGTCGCCAGGGCGCCGACTATGGCTACACCTTC.

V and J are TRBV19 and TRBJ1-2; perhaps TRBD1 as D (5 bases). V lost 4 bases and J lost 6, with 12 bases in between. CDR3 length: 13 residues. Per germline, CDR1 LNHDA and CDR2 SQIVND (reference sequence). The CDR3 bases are TGTGCCAGTAGTAGCCGGGGCGGGGATGGCTACACCTTC. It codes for CASSSRGGDGYTF.

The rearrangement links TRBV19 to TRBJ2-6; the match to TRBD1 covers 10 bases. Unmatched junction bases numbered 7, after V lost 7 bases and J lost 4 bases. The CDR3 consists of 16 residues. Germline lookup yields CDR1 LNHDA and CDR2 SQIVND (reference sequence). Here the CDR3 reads CASIWDRGSGANVLTF. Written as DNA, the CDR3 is TGTGCCAGTATCTGGGACAGGGGATCCGGGGCCAACGTCCTGACTTTC.

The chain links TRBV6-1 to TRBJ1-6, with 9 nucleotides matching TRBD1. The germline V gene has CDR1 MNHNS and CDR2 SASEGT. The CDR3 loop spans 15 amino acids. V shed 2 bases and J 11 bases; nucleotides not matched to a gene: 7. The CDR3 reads CASSEWRTGVTPLHF. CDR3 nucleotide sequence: TGTGCCAGCAGTGAATGGAGGACAGGGGTGACACCCCTCCACTTT.

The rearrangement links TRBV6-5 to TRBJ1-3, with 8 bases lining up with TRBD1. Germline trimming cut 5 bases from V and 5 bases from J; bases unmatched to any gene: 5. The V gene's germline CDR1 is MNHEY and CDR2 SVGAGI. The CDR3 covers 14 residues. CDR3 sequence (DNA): TGTGCCAGCAGTCGGACAGGGTCCCGAAACACCATATATTTT. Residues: CASSRTGSRNTIYF.

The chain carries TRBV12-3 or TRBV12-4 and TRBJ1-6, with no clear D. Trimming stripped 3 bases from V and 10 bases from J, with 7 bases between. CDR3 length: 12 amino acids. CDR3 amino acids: CASSFAGSPLHF. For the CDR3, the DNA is TGTGCCAGCAGTTTCGCGGGGTCACCCCTCCACTTT.

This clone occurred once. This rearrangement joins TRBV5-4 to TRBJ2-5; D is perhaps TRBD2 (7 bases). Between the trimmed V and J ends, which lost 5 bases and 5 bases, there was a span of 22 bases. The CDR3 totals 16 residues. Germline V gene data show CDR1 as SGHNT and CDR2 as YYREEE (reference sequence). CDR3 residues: CASSLPLGGAGETQYF. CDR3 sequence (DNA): TGTGCCAGCAGTCTCCCCCTGGGGGGGGCCGGGGAGACCCAGTACTTC.

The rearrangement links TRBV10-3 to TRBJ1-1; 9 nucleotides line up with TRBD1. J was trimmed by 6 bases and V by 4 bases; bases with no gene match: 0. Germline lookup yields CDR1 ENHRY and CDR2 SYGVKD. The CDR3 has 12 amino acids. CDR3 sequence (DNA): TGTGCCATCAGTGGGGACAGGGCTGAAGCTTTCTTT. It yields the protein CAISGDRAEAFF.

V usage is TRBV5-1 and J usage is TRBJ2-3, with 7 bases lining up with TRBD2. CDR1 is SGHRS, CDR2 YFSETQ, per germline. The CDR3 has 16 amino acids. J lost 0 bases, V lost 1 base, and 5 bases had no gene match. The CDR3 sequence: CASSLPPSGSTDTQYF. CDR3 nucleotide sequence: TGCGCCAGCAGCTTGCCCCCTAGCGGTAGCACAGATACGCAGTATTTT. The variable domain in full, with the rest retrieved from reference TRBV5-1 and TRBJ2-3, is KAGVTQTPRYLIKTRGQQVTLSCSPISGHRSVSWYQQTPGQGLQFLFEYFSETQRNKGNFPGRFSGRQFSNSRSEMNVSTLELGDSALYLCASSLPPSGSTDTQYFGPGTRLTVL.

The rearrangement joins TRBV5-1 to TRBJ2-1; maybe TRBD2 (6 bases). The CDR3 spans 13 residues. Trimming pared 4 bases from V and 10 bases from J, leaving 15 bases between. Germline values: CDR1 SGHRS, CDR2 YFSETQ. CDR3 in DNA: TGCGCCAGCAGCCCCACCGTCCGGGAGGAGCAGTTCTTC. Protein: CASSPTVREEQFF.

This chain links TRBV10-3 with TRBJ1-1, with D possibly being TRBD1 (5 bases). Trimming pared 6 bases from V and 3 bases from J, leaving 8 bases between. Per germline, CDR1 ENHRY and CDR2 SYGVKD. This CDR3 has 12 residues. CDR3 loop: CAIRGQDTEAFF. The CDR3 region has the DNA TGTGCCATCAGGGGGCAGGACACTGAAGCTTTCTTT.

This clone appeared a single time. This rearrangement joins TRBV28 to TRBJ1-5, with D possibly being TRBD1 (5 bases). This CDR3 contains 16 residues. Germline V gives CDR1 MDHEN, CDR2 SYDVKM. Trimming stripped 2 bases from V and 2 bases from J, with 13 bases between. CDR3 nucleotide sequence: TGTGCCAGCAGTTTACTAGTCAGGGCGGGCAATCAGCCCCAGCATTTT. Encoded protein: CASSLLVRAGNQPQHF.

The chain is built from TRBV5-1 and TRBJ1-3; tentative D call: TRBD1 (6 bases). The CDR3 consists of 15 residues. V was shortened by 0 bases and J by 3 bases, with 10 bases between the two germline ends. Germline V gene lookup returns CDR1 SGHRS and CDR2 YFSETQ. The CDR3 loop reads CASSLVAGDGNTIYF. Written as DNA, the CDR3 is TGCGCCAGCAGCTTGGTGGCAGGGGATGGAAACACCATATATTTT.

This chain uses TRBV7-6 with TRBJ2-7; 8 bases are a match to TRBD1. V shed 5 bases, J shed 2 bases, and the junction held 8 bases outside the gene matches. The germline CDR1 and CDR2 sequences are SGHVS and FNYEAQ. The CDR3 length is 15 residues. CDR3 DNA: TGTGCCAGCAGCCTTGGACAGGGAGGCCCCTACGAGCAGTACTTC. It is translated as CASSLGQGGPYEQYF. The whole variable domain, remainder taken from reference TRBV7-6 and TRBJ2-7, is GAGVSQSPRYKVTKRGQDVALRCDPISGHVSLYWYRQALGQGPEFLTYFNYEAQQDKSGLPNDRFSAERPEGSISTLTIQRTEQRDSAMYRCASSLGQGGPYEQYFGPGTRLTVT.

This chain's CDR3 is CASSSRGYSYEQYF. The CDR3 coding sequence is TGTGCCAGCAGCTCCAGGGGGTACTCCTACGAGCAGTACTTC. The gene calls are TRBV5-6 and TRBJ2-7; TRBD1 matches 7 bases. With 3 bases clipped from V and 0 bases from J, the junction kept 3 bases outside the gene matches. The CDR3 totals 14 residues. The V gene's germline CDR1 is SGHDT and CDR2 YYEEEE.

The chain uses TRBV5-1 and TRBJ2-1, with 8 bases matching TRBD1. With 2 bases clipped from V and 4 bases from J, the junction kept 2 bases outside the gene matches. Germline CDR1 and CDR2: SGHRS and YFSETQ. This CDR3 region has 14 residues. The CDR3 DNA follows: TGCGCCAGCAGCTTCCGGGACAGGTACAATGAGCAGTTCTTC. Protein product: CASSFRDRYNEQFF.